One and the same sample provided the 8 T cell receptor beta chains below, sequenced in a study of T cells expressing NK-cell markers. TCRdb reprocessed the 5' RACE reads and reports one entry per CDR3 protein, with no DNA. In all, the sample yields over 200,000 distinct CDR3 sequences. The sequenced material came from blood T cells: a sorted CD56 or NKG2C T cell subset, CD4+ or CD8+ T cells, or bulk PBMC T cells (not recorded which). These receptors were taken from a man in his late teens or twenties in good health.

V usage is TRBV6-5 and J usage is TRBJ1-2. This CDR3 is 12 amino acids long. The germline CDR1 and CDR2 sequences are MNHEY and SVGAGI. The CDR3 sequence is CASSTPSYGYTF.

V is TRBV20-1 and J is TRBJ2-3; TCRdb calls TRBD2, which cannot be checked without DNA. This CDR3 comprises 18 residues. Germline V CDR1 and CDR2: DFQATT, SNEGSKA (reference sequence). The CDR3 loop is CSARLPSGRALGADTQYF.

V is TRBV11-3 and J is TRBJ2-2; with no DNA, the TCRdb D assignment of TRBD1 cannot be verified. Germline V gives CDR1 SGHNT, CDR2 YENEEA. The CDR3 covers 16 residues. CDR3 in amino acids: CASSLGGARSPGELFF.

The rearrangement joins TRBV30 to TRBJ2-1; the TRBD2 assignment by TCRdb is unverifiable without DNA. The CDR3 consists of 16 residues. From germline, CDR1 is GTSNPN and CDR2 SVGIG (reference sequence). The CDR3 here is CAWSPYDGRIANEQFF.

The chain carries TRBV5-5 and TRBJ1-1. In germline, CDR1 is SGHKS, CDR2 YYEKEE (reference sequence). The CDR3 is made up of 14 amino acids. The CDR3 sequence is CASSFYGGDTEAFF. Looking up the rest from reference TRBV5-5 and TRBJ1-1 gives the full variable domain: DAGVTQSPTHLIKTRGQQVTLRCSPISGHKSVSWYQQVLGQGPQFIFQYYEKEERGRGNFPDRFSARQFPNYSSELNVNALLLGDSALYLCASSFYGGDTEAFFGQGTRLTVV.

This chain connects TRBV6-5 to TRBJ2-2. CDR1 is MNHEY, CDR2 SVGAGI, per germline. This CDR3 has 13 amino acids. The CDR3 here is CASSYPTSGRLFF.

The chain has TRBV11-2 and TRBJ2-1; TCRdb reports TRBD1, a call that lacks DNA to check it against. This CDR3 is 16 amino acids long. Germline V gives CDR1 SGHAT, CDR2 FQNNGV. The CDR3 loop reads CASSAPLGTKGREQFF.

J is TRBJ2-3 and V is TRBV10-2; TCRdb lists TRBD2, though no DNA is available to test this call. The CDR3 loop spans 18 amino acids. From germline, CDR1 is WSHSY and CDR2 SAAADI. This CDR3 reads CASMMFGGSVRDTDTQYF.